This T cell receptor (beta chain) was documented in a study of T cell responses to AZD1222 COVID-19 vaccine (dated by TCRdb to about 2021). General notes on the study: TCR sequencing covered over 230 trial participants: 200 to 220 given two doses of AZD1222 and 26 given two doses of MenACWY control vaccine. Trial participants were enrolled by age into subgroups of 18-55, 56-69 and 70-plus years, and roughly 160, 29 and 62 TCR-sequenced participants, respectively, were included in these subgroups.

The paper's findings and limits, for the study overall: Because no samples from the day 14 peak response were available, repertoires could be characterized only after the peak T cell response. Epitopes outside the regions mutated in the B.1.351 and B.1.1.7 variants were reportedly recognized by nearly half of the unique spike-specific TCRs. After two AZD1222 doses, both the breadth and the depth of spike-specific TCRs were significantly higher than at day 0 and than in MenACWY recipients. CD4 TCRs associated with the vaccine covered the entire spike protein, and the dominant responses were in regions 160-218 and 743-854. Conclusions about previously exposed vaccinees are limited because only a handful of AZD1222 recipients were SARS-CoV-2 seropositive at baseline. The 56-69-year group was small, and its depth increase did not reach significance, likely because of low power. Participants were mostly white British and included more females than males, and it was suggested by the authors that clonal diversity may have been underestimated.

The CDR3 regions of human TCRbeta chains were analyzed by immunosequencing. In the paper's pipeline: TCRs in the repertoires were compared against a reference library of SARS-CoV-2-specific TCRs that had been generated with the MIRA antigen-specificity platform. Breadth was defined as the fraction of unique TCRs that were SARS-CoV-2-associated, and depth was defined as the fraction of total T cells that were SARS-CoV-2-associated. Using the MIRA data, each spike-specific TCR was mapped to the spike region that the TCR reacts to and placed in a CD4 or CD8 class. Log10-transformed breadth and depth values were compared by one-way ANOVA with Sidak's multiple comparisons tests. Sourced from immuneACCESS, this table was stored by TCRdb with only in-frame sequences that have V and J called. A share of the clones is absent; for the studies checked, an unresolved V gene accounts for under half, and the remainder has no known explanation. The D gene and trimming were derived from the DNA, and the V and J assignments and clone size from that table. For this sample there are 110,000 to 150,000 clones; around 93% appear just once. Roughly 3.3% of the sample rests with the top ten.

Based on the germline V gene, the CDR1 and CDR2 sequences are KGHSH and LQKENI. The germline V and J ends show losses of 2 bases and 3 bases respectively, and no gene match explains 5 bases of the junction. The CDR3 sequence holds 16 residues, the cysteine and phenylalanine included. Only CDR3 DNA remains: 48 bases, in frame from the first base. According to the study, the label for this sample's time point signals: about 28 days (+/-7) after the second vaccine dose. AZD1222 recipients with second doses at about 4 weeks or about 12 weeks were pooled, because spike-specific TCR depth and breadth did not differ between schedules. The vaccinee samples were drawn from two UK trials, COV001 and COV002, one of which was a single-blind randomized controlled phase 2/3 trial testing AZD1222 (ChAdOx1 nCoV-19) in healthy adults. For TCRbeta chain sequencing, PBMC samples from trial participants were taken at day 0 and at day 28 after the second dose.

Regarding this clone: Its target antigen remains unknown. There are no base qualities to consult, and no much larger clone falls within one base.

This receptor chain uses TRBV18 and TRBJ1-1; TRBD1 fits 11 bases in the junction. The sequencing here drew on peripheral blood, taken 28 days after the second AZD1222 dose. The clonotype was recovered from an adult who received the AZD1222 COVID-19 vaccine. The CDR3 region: CASSPRTGGAYTEAFF. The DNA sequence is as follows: TGTGCCAGCTCACCAAGGACAGGGGGCGCATACACTGAAGCTTTCTTT.